These T cell receptor beta chains were read from a single sample in a study of T cells after yellow fever vaccination. TCRdb redid the calling of the 5' RACE reads with MiXCR, one entry per CDR3 protein. The table lists roughly 500,000 distinct CDR3 sequences, about 19% of them singletons. The material was PBMCs, obtained 15 days after the yellow fever booster vaccination. These receptors all stem from a man younger than 40 who received the YFV17D yellow fever vaccine. CDR3s include the opening cysteine and the closing phenylalanine or tryptophan. A D gene is named only where the DNA matches it firmly. Where a row states a size, it is once, few, many or the class of an expanded clone; other rows omit it.

abundance,v_gene,j_gene,d_gene,CDR3aa,CDR3nt
few,TRBV18,TRBJ1-3,-,CASSPQAQVRNTIYF,TGTGCCAGCTCACCACAAGCCCAGGTCCGAAACACCATATATTTT
few,TRBV15,TRBJ2-3,-,CATSSGLQFTDTQYF,TGTGCCACCAGTTCAGGACTCCAATTCACAGATACGCAGTATTTT
few,TRBV5-6,TRBJ2-3,-,CASSTGPPDTQYF,TGTGCCAGCAGCACTGGGCCCCCAGATACGCAGTATTTT
few,TRBV27,TRBJ2-5,TRBD2,CASPSGPKTQYF,TGTGCCAGCCCTAGCGGGCCGAAGACCCAGTACTTC
-,TRBV28,TRBJ1-3,-,CASGASGAGNTIYF,TGTGCCAGCGGGGCCTCCGGGGCTGGAAACACCATATATTTT
-,TRBV5-1,TRBJ2-7,TRBD2,CASSSGGSGRESAYF,TGCGCCAGCAGCTCCGGCGGTAGCGGGAGGGAGTCCGCGTACTTC
-,TRBV5-4,TRBJ2-5,-,CASSLEGPPQYF,TGTGCCAGCAGCTTGGAAGGGCCACCTCAGTACTTC
-,TRBV7-2,TRBJ2-1,-,CASSDQGRVSNEQFF,TGTGCCAGCAGCGACCAGGGGCGGGTTTCCAATGAGCAGTTCTTC
-,TRBV5-1,TRBJ1-2,TRBD1,CASSGTGIYGYTF,TGCGCCAGCAGCGGGACAGGAATCTATGGCTACACCTTC
few,TRBV13,TRBJ2-7,-,CASSLGLMGYEQYF,TGTGCCAGCAGCTTAGGCCTGATGGGCTACGAGCAGTACTTC
-,TRBV12-3/TRBV12-4,TRBJ2-1,TRBD2,CASSTTSHNEQFF,TGTGCCAGCAGTACGACTAGCCACAATGAGCAGTTCTTC
-,TRBV29-1,TRBJ2-3,TRBD1,CSANTLGDRGSDTQYF,TGCAGCGCCAACACACTGGGGGACAGGGGGAGTGATACGCAGTATTTT
few,TRBV20-1,TRBJ2-7,TRBD2,CSAPSASGNYEQYF,TGCAGTGCCCCATCAGCTAGCGGGAACTACGAGCAGTACTTC
-,TRBV7-2,TRBJ1-1,-,CASSPHEGLEAFF,TGTGCCAGCAGCCCCCATGAGGGGCTTGAAGCTTTCTTT
few,TRBV7-9,TRBJ2-5,TRBD2,CASSRAGAKTQYF,TGTGCCAGCAGCCGAGCGGGGGCGAAGACCCAGTACTTC
-,TRBV11-2,TRBJ2-1,TRBD2,CASSSRTSGRPTYNEQFF,TGTGCCAGCAGCTCGAGGACTAGCGGGAGGCCCACCTACAATGAGCAGTTCTTC
-,TRBV10-3,TRBJ2-1,TRBD2,CAISESGTSITYNEQFF,TGTGCCATCAGTGAGTCAGGGACTAGTATTACCTACAATGAGCAGTTCTTC
-,TRBV30,TRBJ2-7,TRBD2,CAWSVPREASYEQYF,TGTGCCTGGAGTGTACCACGGGAGGCCTCCTACGAGCAGTACTTC
-,TRBV4-1,TRBJ2-1,TRBD2,CASSQDGLAGEQFF,TGCGCCAGCAGCCAAGACGGACTAGCGGGAGAACAGTTCTTC
-,TRBV10-3,TRBJ2-3,-,CAISVSTDRGDTQYF,TGTGCCATCAGTGTAAGCACTGACCGGGGGGATACGCAGTATTTT
few,TRBV5-4,TRBJ2-3,-,CASSLASGSGTDTQYF,TGTGCCAGCAGCTTGGCTTCGGGCTCGGGCACAGATACGCAGTATTTT
-,TRBV20-1,TRBJ1-5,TRBD1,CSARAGQNQPQHF,TGCAGTGCTAGAGCGGGACAGAATCAGCCCCAGCATTTT
-,TRBV7-6,TRBJ2-2,-,CASSLDRAGRANTGELFF,TGTGCCAGCAGCTTAGATCGGGCGGGAAGAGCGAACACCGGGGAGCTGTTTTTT
few,TRBV29-1,TRBJ2-4,-,CSVTRPGTPKNIQYF,TGCAGCGTTACCCGACCCGGGACACCAAAAAACATTCAGTACTTC
few,TRBV20-1,TRBJ2-1,TRBD2,CSAPLAGSSYNEQFF,TGCAGTGCTCCCCTAGCGGGCAGCTCCTACAATGAGCAGTTCTTC
-,TRBV6-2/TRBV6-3,TRBJ2-5,TRBD2,CASRQVSPGLAEETQYF,TGTGCCAGCAGGCAAGTCTCTCCGGGACTAGCGGAAGAGACCCAGTACTTC
many,TRBV6-2/TRBV6-3,TRBJ2-1,TRBD2,CASKGTSGSSEQFF,TGTGCCAGCAAAGGGACTAGCGGGAGTAGTGAGCAGTTCTTC
-,TRBV7-2,TRBJ2-5,-,CASSLAGTAVQETQYF,TGTGCCAGCAGCTTAGCGGGGACGGCGGTCCAAGAGACCCAGTACTTC
-,TRBV7-8,TRBJ2-2,-,CASSLDGMGNTGELFF,TGTGCCAGCAGCTTAGACGGGATGGGCAACACCGGGGAGCTGTTTTTT
few,TRBV15,TRBJ2-3,-,CATSGSGVAGSAQYF,TGTGCCACCAGCGGCTCCGGAGTAGCAGGTTCGGCGCAGTATTTT
few,TRBV4-3,TRBJ2-4,-,CASSLMGGGNIQYF,TGCGCCAGCAGCCTAATGGGAGGAGGGAACATTCAGTACTTC
-,TRBV7-8,TRBJ2-1,-,CASSPLRASYNEQFF,TGTGCCAGCAGCCCTTTGCGGGCCTCCTACAATGAGCAGTTCTTC
few,TRBV5-1,TRBJ2-5,TRBD1,CASSLGQGAETQYF,TGTGCCAGCAGTCTGGGACAGGGGGCAGAGACCCAGTACTTC
-,TRBV2,TRBJ2-1,TRBD2,CASSDFSGRADEQFF,TGTGCCAGCAGTGATTTTAGCGGGAGGGCCGATGAGCAGTTCTTC
-,TRBV20-1,TRBJ1-4,-,CSARPLGGDEKLFF,TGCAGTGCTAGACCCCTTGGGGGGGATGAAAAACTGTTTTTT
-,TRBV6-5,TRBJ1-1,-,CASSVLGLMNTEAFF,TGTGCCAGCAGTGTACTAGGACTCATGAACACTGAAGCTTTCTTT
-,TRBV7-8,TRBJ2-3,TRBD2,CASSLPNVSLAATDTQYF,TGTGCCAGCAGCCTCCCAAACGTGTCACTAGCGGCCACAGATACGCAGTATTTT
-,TRBV10-3,TRBJ1-3,-,CAISSDPSGNTIYF,TGTGCCATCAGTTCAGACCCCTCTGGAAACACCATATATTTT
many,TRBV7-3,TRBJ2-1,-,CASSLNSGEGEQFF,TGTGCCAGCAGCTTAAATTCAGGGGAGGGCGAGCAGTTCTTC
-,TRBV29-1,TRBJ2-5,TRBD2,CSVEAGTSGSSGTQYF,TGCAGCGTTGAAGCCGGGACTAGCGGATCGTCAGGGACCCAGTACTTC
-,TRBV4-3,TRBJ2-2,TRBD2,CASSQIAGAGAGELFF,TGCGCCAGCAGCCAAATAGCGGGAGCGGGAGCCGGGGAGCTGTTTTTT
many,TRBV30,TRBJ1-5,-,CAWSVQGDQPQHF,TGTGCCTGGAGTGTACAGGGTGATCAGCCCCAGCATTTT
many,TRBV20-1,TRBJ2-4,-,CSARDPSLAKNIQYF,TGCAGTGCTAGAGATCCAAGTCTAGCCAAAAACATTCAGTACTTC